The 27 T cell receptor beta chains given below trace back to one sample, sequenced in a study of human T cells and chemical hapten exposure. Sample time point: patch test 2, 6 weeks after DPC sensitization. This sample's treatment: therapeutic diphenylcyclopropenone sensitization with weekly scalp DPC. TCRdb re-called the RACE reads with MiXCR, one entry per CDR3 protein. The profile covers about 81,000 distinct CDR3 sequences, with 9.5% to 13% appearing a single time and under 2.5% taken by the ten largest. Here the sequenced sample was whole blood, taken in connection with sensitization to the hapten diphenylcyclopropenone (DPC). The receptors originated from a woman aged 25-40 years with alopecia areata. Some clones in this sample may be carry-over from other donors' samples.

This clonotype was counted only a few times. In nucleotides, the CDR3 is TGTGCCAGCAGTTTACCCGGGACGAAACAGTACTTC. This translates into CASSLPGTKQYF. This sequence joins TRBV28 and TRBJ2-7, with D perhaps TRBD1 or TRBD2 (5 bases each). The CDR3 is 12 residues long. V gave up 2 bases and J gave up 10 bases, with 12 bases separating them. CDR1 is MDHEN and CDR2 is SYDVKM in the germline V gene.

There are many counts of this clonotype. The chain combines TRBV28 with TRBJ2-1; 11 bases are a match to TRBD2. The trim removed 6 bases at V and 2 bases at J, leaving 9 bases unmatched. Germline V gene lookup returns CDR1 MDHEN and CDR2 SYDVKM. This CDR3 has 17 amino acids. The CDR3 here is CASSLTILAGAYNEQFF. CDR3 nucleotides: TGTGCCAGCAGCCTAACCATACTAGCGGGGGCCTACAATGAGCAGTTCTTC.

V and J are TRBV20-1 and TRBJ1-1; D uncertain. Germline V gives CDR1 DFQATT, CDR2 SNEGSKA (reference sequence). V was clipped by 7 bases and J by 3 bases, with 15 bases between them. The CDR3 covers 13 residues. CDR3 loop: CSVPLDTYTEAFF. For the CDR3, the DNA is TGCAGTGTTCCACTTGACACATACACTGAAGCTTTCTTT.

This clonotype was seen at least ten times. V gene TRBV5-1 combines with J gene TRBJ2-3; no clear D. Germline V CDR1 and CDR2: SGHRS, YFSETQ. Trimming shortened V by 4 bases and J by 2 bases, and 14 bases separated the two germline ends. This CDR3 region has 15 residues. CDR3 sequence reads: CASSVDVVYTDTQYF. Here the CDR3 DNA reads TGCGCCAGCAGCGTGGACGTAGTCTACACAGATACGCAGTATTTT.

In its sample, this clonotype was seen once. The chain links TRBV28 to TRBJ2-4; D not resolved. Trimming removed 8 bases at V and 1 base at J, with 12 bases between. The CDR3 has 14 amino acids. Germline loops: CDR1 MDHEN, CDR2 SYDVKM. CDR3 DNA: TGTGCCAGCTCAGCCCGGAATGCCAAAAACATTCAGTACTTC. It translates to CASSARNAKNIQYF.

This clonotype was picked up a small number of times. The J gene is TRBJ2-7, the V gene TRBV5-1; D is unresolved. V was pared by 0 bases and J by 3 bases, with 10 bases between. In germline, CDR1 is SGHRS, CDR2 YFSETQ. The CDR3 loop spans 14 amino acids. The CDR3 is CASSLVGKGYEQYF. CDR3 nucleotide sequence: TGCGCCAGCAGCTTGGTAGGGAAGGGCTACGAGCAGTACTTC.

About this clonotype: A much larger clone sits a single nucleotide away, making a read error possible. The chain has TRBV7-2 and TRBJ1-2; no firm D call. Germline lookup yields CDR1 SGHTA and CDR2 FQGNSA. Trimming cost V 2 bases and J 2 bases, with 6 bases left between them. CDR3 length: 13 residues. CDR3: CASSLQPNYGYTF. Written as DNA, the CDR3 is TGTGCCAGCAGCTTACAACCAAACTATGGCTACACCTTC. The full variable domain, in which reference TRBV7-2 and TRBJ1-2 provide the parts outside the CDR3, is GAGVSQSPSNKVTEKGKDVELRCDPISGHTALYWYRQSLGQGLEFLIYFQGNSAPDKSGLPSDRFSAERTGGSVSTLTIQRTQQEDSAVYLCASSLQPNYGYTFGSGTRLTVV.

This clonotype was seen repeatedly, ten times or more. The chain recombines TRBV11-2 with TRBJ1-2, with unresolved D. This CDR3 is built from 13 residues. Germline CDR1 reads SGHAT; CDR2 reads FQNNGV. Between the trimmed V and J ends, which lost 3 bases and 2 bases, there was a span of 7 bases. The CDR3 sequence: CASSFDGNYGYTF. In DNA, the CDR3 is TGTGCCAGCAGCTTCGACGGAAACTATGGCTACACCTTC.

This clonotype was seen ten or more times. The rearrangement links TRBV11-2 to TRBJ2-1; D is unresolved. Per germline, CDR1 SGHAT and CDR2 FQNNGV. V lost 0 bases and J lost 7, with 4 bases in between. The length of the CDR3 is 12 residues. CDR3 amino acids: CASSLETNEQFF. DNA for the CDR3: TGTGCCAGCAGCTTAGAGACGAATGAGCAGTTCTTC.

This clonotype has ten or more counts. In DNA, the CDR3 is TGTGCCACTGAAGCGACAGGCAACTATGGCTACACCTTC. As protein: CATEATGNYGYTF. The V and J genes are TRBV19 and TRBJ1-2, with a possible D match to TRBD1 (6 bases). CDR3 length: 13 residues. Trimming stripped 10 bases from V and 2 bases from J, with 14 bases between. CDR1 is LNHDA, CDR2 SQIVND, per germline (reference sequence).

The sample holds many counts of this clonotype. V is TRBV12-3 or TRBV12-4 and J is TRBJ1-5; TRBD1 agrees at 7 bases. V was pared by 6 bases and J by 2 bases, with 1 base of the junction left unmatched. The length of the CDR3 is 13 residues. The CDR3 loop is CASSDRGNQPQHF. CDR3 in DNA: TGTGCCAGCAGCGACAGGGGCAATCAGCCCCAGCATTTT.

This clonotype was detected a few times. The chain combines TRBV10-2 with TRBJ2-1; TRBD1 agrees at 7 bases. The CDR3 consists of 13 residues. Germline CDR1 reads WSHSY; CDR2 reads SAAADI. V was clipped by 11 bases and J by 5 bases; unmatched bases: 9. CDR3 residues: CAAGRDRDNEQFF. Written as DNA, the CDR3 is TGCGCCGCCGGAAGGGACAGAGACAATGAGCAGTTCTTC.

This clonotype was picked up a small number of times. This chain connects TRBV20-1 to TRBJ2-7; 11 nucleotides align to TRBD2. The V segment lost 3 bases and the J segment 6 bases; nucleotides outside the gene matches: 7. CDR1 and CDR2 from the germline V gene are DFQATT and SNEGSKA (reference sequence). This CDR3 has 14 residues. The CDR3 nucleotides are TGCAGTGCTAGTTTACTAGCGGGAGTTGGCGAGCAGTACTTC. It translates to CSASLLAGVGEQYF.

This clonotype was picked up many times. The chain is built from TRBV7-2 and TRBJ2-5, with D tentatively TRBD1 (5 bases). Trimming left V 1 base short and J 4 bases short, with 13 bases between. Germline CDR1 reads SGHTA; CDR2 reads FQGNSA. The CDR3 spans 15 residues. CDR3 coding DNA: TGTGCCAGCAGCTTAGTCAGAAAGCAGGGAGAGACCCAGTACTTC. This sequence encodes CASSLVRKQGETQYF.

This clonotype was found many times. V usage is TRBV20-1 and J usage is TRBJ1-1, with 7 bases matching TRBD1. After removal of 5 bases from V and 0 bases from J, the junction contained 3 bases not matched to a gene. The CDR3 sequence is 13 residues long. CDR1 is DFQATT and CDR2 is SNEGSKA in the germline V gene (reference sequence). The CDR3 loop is CSALQGMNTEAFF. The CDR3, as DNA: TGCAGTGCTTTACAGGGGATGAACACTGAAGCTTTCTTT.

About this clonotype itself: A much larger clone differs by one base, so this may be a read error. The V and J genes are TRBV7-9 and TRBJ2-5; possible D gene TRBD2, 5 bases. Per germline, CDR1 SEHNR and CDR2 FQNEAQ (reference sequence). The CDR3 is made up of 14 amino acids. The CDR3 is CVSSLARYQETQYF. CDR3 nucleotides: TGTGTCAGCAGCTTAGCGAGGTACCAAGAGACCCAGTACTTC. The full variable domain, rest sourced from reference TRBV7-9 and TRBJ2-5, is DTGVSQNPRHKITKRGQNVTFRCDPISEHNRLYWYRQTLGQGPEFLTYFQNEAQLEKSRLLSDRFSAERPKGSFSTLEIQRTEQGDSAMYLCVSSLARYQETQYFGPGTRLLVL.

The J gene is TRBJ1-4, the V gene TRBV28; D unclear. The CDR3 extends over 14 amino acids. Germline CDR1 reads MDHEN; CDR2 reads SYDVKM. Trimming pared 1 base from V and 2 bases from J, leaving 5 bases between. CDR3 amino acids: CASSLSWTNEKLFF. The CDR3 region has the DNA TGTGCCAGCAGTTTATCTTGGACTAATGAAAAACTGTTTTTT.

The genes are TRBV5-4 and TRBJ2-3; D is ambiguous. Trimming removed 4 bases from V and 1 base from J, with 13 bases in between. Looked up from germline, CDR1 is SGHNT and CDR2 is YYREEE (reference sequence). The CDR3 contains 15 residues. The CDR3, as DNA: TGTGCCAGCAGCCATGACAAGTGGGGCACAGATACGCAGTATTTT. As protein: CASSHDKWGTDTQYF.

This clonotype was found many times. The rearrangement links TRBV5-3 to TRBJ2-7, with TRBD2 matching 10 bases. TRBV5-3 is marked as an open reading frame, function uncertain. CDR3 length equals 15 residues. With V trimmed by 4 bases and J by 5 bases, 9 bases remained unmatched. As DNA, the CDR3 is TGTGCCAGAAGCCAGACCGGGACTAGCGTCCACGAGCAGTACTTC. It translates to CARSQTGTSVHEQYF.

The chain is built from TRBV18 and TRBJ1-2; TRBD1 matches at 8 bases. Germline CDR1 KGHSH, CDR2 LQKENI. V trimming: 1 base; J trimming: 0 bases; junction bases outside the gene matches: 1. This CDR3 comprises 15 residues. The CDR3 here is CASSPQQGANYGYTF. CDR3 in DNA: TGTGCCAGCTCACCACAACAGGGGGCTAACTATGGCTACACCTTC.

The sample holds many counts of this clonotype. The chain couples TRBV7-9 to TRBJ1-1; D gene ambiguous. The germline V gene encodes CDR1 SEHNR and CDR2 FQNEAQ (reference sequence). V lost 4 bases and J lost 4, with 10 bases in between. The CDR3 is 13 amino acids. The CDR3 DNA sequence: TGTGCCAGCAGCTCAGACCGATCCACTGAAGCTTTCTTT. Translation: CASSSDRSTEAFF.

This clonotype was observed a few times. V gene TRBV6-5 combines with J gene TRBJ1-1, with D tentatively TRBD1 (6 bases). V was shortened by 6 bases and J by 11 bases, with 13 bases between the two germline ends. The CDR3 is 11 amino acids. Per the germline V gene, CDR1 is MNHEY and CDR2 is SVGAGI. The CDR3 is CASRRYREAFF. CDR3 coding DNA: TGTGCCAGCAGGAGATACAGGGAGGCTTTCTTT.

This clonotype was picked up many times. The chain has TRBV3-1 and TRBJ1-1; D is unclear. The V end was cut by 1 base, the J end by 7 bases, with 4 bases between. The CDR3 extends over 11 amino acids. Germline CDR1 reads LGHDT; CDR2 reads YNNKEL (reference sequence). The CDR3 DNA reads TGTGCCAGCAGCCAAGGGGATGAAGCTTTCTTT. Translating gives CASSQGDEAFF.

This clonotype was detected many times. The CDR3 here is CASSYLLAGKETQYF. For the CDR3, the DNA is TGTGCCAGCAGTTACCTACTAGCGGGGAAAGAGACCCAGTACTTC. The chain joins TRBV6-2 or TRBV6-3 to TRBJ2-5, with TRBD2 matching 10 bases. The J segment lost 3 bases and the V segment lost 2 bases, leaving 3 bases of the junction unmatched. CDR3 length: 15 amino acids. The germline CDR1 and CDR2 sequences are MNHEY and SVGEGT.

The CDR3 DNA sequence: TGTGCCAGCCAGAGAGGAAGCAACACCGGGGAGCTGTTTTTT. Encoded protein: CASQRGSNTGELFF. V gene TRBV9 combines with J gene TRBJ2-2; no clear D gene. V lost 7 bases to trimming and J lost 2 bases, with 12 bases between them. The CDR3 runs 14 residues. Looked up from germline, CDR1 is SGDLS and CDR2 is YYNGEE.

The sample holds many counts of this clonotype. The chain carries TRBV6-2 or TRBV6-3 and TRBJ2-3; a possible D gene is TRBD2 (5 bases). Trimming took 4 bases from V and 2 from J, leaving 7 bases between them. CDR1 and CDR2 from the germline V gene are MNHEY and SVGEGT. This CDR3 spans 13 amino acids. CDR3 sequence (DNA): TGTGCCAGCAGTTTCGACTACACAGATACGCAGTATTTT. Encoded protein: CASSFDYTDTQYF.

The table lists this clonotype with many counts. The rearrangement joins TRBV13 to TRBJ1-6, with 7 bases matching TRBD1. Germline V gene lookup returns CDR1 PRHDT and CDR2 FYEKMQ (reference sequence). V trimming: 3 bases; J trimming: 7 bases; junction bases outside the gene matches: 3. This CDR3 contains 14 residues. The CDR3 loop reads CASSLDRLNSPLHF. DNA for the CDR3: TGTGCCAGCAGCTTGGACAGGCTCAATTCACCCCTCCACTTT.